The 15 T cell receptor beta chains listed next were all sequenced from one sample in a study of T cells in Graves' hyperthyroidism and ophthalmopathy. RNA transcripts provided the source from which TCR beta CDR3 regions were amplified. HTBI primers were the set used in a first-round RT-PCR of the TCR CDR3. TCRdb recomputed calls from the multiplex PCR reads with MiXCR, one row per CDR3 protein. Altogether over 400,000 distinct CDR3 sequences are present, roughly 15% being singletons, with the ten largest covering 13%. The sequencing sample was made of blood. The receptors stem from a man aged 18 to 29 with Graves' ophthalmopathy.

About this clonotype: With a much larger clone just one base away, this may be a read error. The CDR3 region has the DNA TGCAGTGCTAGCCTAGCGGGAGTGGTATATGTGCAGTTCTTC. Its protein product is CSASLAGVVYVQFF. The V and J genes are TRBV20-1 and TRBJ2-1, with 10 bases aligning to TRBD2. V was pared by 3 bases and J by 12 bases, with 11 bases of the junction left unmatched. Germline-derived CDR1 and CDR2 are DFQATT and SNEGSKA (reference sequence). CDR3 length: 14 residues.

On this clonotype: This may come from a read error, since a much larger clone is one base off. The chain recombines TRBV24-1 with TRBJ2-2, with 13 nucleotides matching TRBD2. Per germline, CDR1 KGHDR and CDR2 SFDVKD. There are 16 residues in the CDR3. Trimming cost V 8 bases and J 6 bases; bases outside gene matches: 8. Here the CDR3 reads CATNVGTSGTSGELFF. The CDR3 coding sequence is TGTGCCACCAATGTGGGGACTAGCGGGACTTCCGGGGAGCTGTTTTTT.

J is TRBJ2-2 and V is TRBV10-3; TRBD2 matches at 11 bases. This CDR3 has 15 amino acids. Unmatched junction bases numbered 3, after V lost 6 bases and J lost 3 bases. CDR1 and CDR2 from the germline V gene are ENHRY and SYGVKD. CDR3 amino acids: CAIRGGLADTGELFF. The DNA for the CDR3 is TGTGCCATCAGGGGGGGACTAGCGGACACCGGGGAGCTGTTTTTT.

As for this clonotype: As the CDR3 is not closed by the conserved phenylalanine or tryptophan, this likely results from a read error. The gene calls are TRBV24-1 and TRBJ2-3; 7 bases match TRBD2. There are 15 residues in the CDR3. J lost 2 bases, V lost 5 bases, and 6 bases had no gene match. CDR1 and CDR2 (germline): KGHDR, SFDVKD. The CDR3 region is CATSGSSGYTDTQYS. DNA for the CDR3: TGTGCCACCAGTGGTTCTAGCGGCTACACAGATACGCAGTATTCT.

The chain joins TRBV3-1 to TRBJ1-1, with a possible D match to TRBD1 (6 bases). This CDR3 contains 13 residues. The germline V gene has CDR1 LGHDT and CDR2 YNNKEL (reference sequence). The V and J ends lost 3 bases and 6 bases respectively, with 11 bases between them. The CDR3 is CASSQRGYAEAFF. The CDR3 nucleotides are TGTGCCAGCAGCCAGAGGGGGTACGCTGAAGCTTTCTTT.

The sample holds a few counts of this clonotype. The genes are TRBV4-1 and TRBJ2-7; possible D gene TRBD2, 7 bases. Germline loops: CDR1 MGHRA, CDR2 YSYEKL. V was shortened by 7 bases and J by 5 bases, with 15 bases between the two germline ends. The CDR3 spans 13 residues. CDR3 region: CASNRVGGDEQYF. DNA for the CDR3: TGCGCCAGCAACCGAGTAGGGGGGGACGAGCAGTACTTC.

The chain couples TRBV2 to TRBJ2-3; D is ambiguous. Germline CDR1 and CDR2: SNHLY and FYNNEI. CDR3 size: 15 residues. V lost 3 bases to trimming and J lost 3 bases, with 13 bases between them. The CDR3 loop reads CASSDGSDLTDTQYF. The CDR3, as DNA: TGTGCCAGCAGTGACGGCAGCGACCTAACAGATACGCAGTATTTT.

This clonotype was picked up many times. The junction shows a germline mismatch at one end, possibly a read error. V and J are TRBV18 and TRBJ2-7; D remains ambiguous. CDR1 is KGHSH, CDR2 LQKENI, per germline. The CDR3 is made up of 12 amino acids. This chain's CDR3 is CASSPRSSEQYF. In DNA form, the CDR3 reads TGTGCCAGCTCACCAAGATCCTCCGAGCAGTACTTC.

J is TRBJ2-3 and V is TRBV6-2 or TRBV6-3; 14 positions agree with TRBD2. The CDR3 sequence is 19 residues long. J gave up 2 bases and V 6 bases, and 13 bases lay outside the gene matches. Germline V lookup: CDR1 MNHEY, CDR2 SVGEGT. The CDR3 DNA is TGTGCCAGCAGAGGGGCCGGGACTAGCGGGAGAATCTTCACAGATACGCAGTATTTT. It yields the protein CASRGAGTSGRIFTDTQYF.

This clonotype was observed a few times. The gene calls are TRBV6-1 and TRBJ2-5; either TRBD1 or TRBD2 may fit D (5 bases each). CDR1 is MNHNS, CDR2 SASEGT, per germline. CDR3 length: 13 residues. Trimming took off 5 bases at V and 5 bases at J, with 12 bases between the two ends. CDR3 sequence reads: CASSYLGDETQYF. The CDR3 region has the DNA TGTGCCAGCAGTTACCTCGGGGACGAGACCCAGTACTTC.

This clonotype was recorded many times. The chain couples TRBV18 to TRBJ2-7; D gene ambiguous. Per the germline V gene, CDR1 is KGHSH and CDR2 is LQKENI. V lost 3 bases and J lost 5, with 11 bases in between. The CDR3 spans 13 residues. CDR3 bases: TGTGCCAGCTCACCGCGAGAAGACAACGAGCAGTACTTC. Amino acid sequence: CASSPREDNEQYF.

In its sample, this clonotype was seen a few times. The rearrangement links TRBV3-1 to TRBJ1-2, with TRBD1 as a possible D gene (5 bases). Germline CDR1 LGHDT, CDR2 YNNKEL (reference sequence). The CDR3 is 11 residues long. Deletions cut 1 base from V and 8 bases from J, with 5 bases between. DNA of the CDR3: TGTGCCAGCAGCCAAGGGGGGGGCTACACCTTC. This codes for CASSQGGGYTF.

This clonotype has a count of ten or more. The rearrangement uses TRBV11-2 and TRBJ2-1; D call uncertain. This CDR3 is built from 15 residues. Germline lookup yields CDR1 SGHAT and CDR2 FQNNGV. Trimming took 4 bases from V and 0 from J, leaving 10 bases between them. The CDR3 region is CASSSSRSSYNEQFF. CDR3 DNA sequence: TGTGCCAGCAGCTCGTCTAGAAGCTCCTACAATGAGCAGTTCTTC.

In this sample, this clonotype turned up many times. The germline gene is not matched at one end of the junction; a read error may be the cause. The chain uses TRBV6-1 and TRBJ2-7; D is possibly TRBD1 (5 bases). CDR3 size: 12 residues. The germline CDR1 and CDR2 sequences are MNHNS and SASEGT. CDR3 DNA sequence: TGTGCCAGCAAGCAGGGCTCCCACGAGCAGTACTTC. Amino acid sequence: CASKQGSHEQYF.

This clonotype was detected ten times or more. The chain recombines TRBV18 with TRBJ2-5, with TRBD1 matching 9 bases. CDR3 length equals 14 residues. From germline, CDR1 is KGHSH and CDR2 LQKENI. Unmatched junction bases numbered 3, after V lost 3 bases and J lost 4 bases. The CDR3: CASSPGTGRETQYF. DNA for the CDR3: TGTGCCAGCTCACCCGGGACAGGGCGAGAGACCCAGTACTTC.